This T cell receptor beta chain was obtained from a study of control samples from healthy donors and cancer patients. The germline gives CDR1 SGHTA, CDR2 FQGNSA. CDR3 length: 15 residues. The germline V and J ends were trimmed by 1 base and 8 bases, with 17 bases remaining between them. Method: immunoSEQ multiplex PCR; TCRdb's copy keeps in-frame clones and lacks some. The repertoire holds about 150,000 clones, with roughly 94% as singletons. This receptor was identified in a middle-aged man in good health. V is TRBV7-2 and J is TRBJ1-2; possible D gene TRBD1, 5 bases. Sample: blood. The CDR3 reads CASSLVGGAQGGYTF. CDR3 sequence (DNA): TGTGCCAGCAGCTTAGTAGGAGGGGCGCAGGGAGGCTACACCTTC.